The 20 T cell receptor beta chains presented below share a single source sample, sequenced in a study of cytomegalovirus exposure and HLA in healthy donors. Sequencing used immunoSEQ multiplex PCR; TCRdb keeps in-frame clones, though not all of them. Seen here are around 86,000 clones, roughly 92% observed once, and the top ten hold about 1.1%. Sequencing used PBMCs. The receptor source for this set is a woman aged 30 to 39 in good health and CMV-seropositive.

In this sample, this clone turned up once. The CDR3 protein is CASSSPLAATYEQYF. The CDR3 nucleotides are TGTGCCAGCAGCTCCCCACTAGCGGCAACCTACGAGCAGTACTTC. The chain carries TRBV7-9 and TRBJ2-7, with 8 nucleotides matching TRBD2. Per germline, CDR1 SEHNR and CDR2 FQNEAQ (reference sequence). After removal of 4 bases from V and 2 bases from J, the junction contained 7 bases not matched to a gene. This CDR3 region has 15 residues.

Only one count was recorded for this clone. This chain connects TRBV27 to TRBJ2-5, with TRBD2 matching 8 bases. CDR1 is MNHEY, CDR2 SMNVEV, per germline (reference sequence). CDR3 length: 15 amino acids. Germline trimming cut 5 bases from V and 5 bases from J; bases unmatched to any gene: 10. The CDR3 reads CASSIRGLAVETQYF. The DNA for the CDR3 is TGTGCCAGCAGTATCCGAGGACTAGCCGTCGAGACCCAGTACTTC.

This clone came up once. The V and J genes are TRBV30 and TRBJ2-1, with 11 nucleotides matching TRBD2. The CDR3 has 18 residues. Germline CDR1 and CDR2: GTSNPN and SVGIG (reference sequence). Trimming at V came to 0 bases and at J to 0 bases, leaving 7 bases not matched to a gene. The CDR3 DNA sequence: TGTGCCTGGAGTGTAGGGACTAGCGGAAGCAGCTCCTACAATGAGCAGTTCTTC. Translated: CAWSVGTSGSSSYNEQFF.

The chain uses TRBV5-1 and TRBJ2-1; 9 bases line up with TRBD1. The CDR3 covers 13 residues. Losses at the gene ends were 4 bases for V and 10 bases for J; bases not matched to a gene: 6. CDR1 is SGHRS, CDR2 YFSETQ, per germline. This chain's CDR3 is CASSVTGGREQFF. CDR3 nucleotide sequence: TGCGCCAGCAGCGTAACAGGGGGCAGGGAGCAGTTCTTC.

The chain combines TRBV4-1 with TRBJ2-2; no definite D call. The length of the CDR3 is 16 residues. Germline V lookup: CDR1 MGHRA, CDR2 YSYEKL. Trimming removed 0 bases at V and 4 bases at J, with 12 bases between. CDR3 coding DNA: TGCGCCAGCAGCCAAGAATACCCTTTTAGCACCGGGGAGCTGTTTTTT. Translated: CASSQEYPFSTGELFF.

The chain is built from TRBV5-1 and TRBJ2-3; D is ambiguous. Germline V gives CDR1 SGHRS, CDR2 YFSETQ. Trimming shortened V by 5 bases and J by 0 bases, and 10 bases separated the two germline ends. CDR3 size: 14 residues. The chain's CDR3 is CASSRSSSTDTQYF. The CDR3 DNA reads as TGCGCCAGCAGTCGGTCGTCGAGCACAGATACGCAGTATTTT.

This clone was picked up one time. The rearrangement links TRBV7-9 to TRBJ2-7; TRBD1 matches at 7 bases. J lost 2 bases, V lost 5 bases, and 18 bases had no gene match. Germline V gene lookup returns CDR1 SEHNR and CDR2 FQNEAQ (reference sequence). The length of the CDR3 is 18 residues. As DNA, the CDR3 is TGTGCCAGCAGCCCCGACAGGGTTTGGGATTGGGGTCCCTACGAGCAGTACTTC. Translating it yields CASSPDRVWDWGPYEQYF.

DNA for the CDR3: TGTGCCAGTAGTATAGACTTGGGGGCCACTGAAGCTTTCTTT. It specifies CASSIDLGATEAFF. The V call is TRBV19, the J call TRBJ1-1, with a tentative D call TRBD1 (6 bases). Germline assignment: CDR1 LNHDA and CDR2 SQIVND (reference sequence). V was cut by 0 bases and J by 4 bases, with 9 bases left in between. CDR3 length: 14 amino acids.

The chain employs TRBV4-3 and TRBJ1-4, with no clear D. The CDR3 consists of 15 residues. Trimming shortened V by 1 base and J by 7 bases, and 13 bases separated the two germline ends. CDR1 is LGHNA, CDR2 YSLEER, per germline. The CDR3 DNA is TGCGCCAGCAGCCAAGGGCAGATGGGAGGTGAAAAACTGTTTTTT. This sequence encodes CASSQGQMGGEKLFF.

CDR3 sequence: CASSLDGGPATYEQYF. In nucleotides, the CDR3 is TGTGCCAGCAGCTTAGATGGAGGACCAGCAACCTACGAGCAGTACTTC. The chain carries TRBV7-2 and TRBJ2-7, with TRBD2 as a possible D gene (5 bases). The V end lost 1 base, the J end lost 2 bases, and 15 bases lay between the germline ends. The CDR3 is made up of 16 amino acids. Germline lookup yields CDR1 SGHTA and CDR2 FQGNSA.

This chain links TRBV18 with TRBJ2-1; 10 positions match TRBD2. V was pared by 0 bases and J by 3 bases, with 2 bases of the junction left unmatched. The CDR3 contains 16 residues. Germline CDR1 and CDR2: KGHSH and LQKENI. The CDR3 spells CASSPPIAGGYNEQFF. In DNA form, the CDR3 reads TGTGCCAGCTCACCACCGATAGCGGGGGGCTACAATGAGCAGTTCTTC.

V and J are TRBV30 and TRBJ2-6; weak D call: TRBD1 (6 bases). V lost 3 bases, J lost 3 bases, and 9 bases lay in between. The V gene's germline CDR1 is GTSNPN and CDR2 SVGIG (reference sequence). The CDR3 runs 14 residues. The CDR3 loop is CAWSQGSGANVLTF. DNA for the CDR3: TGTGCCTGGAGCCAGGGGAGTGGGGCCAACGTCCTGACTTTC.

This chain joins TRBV5-1 and TRBJ2-2; TRBD2 matches 9 bases. The CDR3 runs to 16 residues. Per germline, CDR1 SGHRS and CDR2 YFSETQ. The ends lost 1 base at V and 6 bases at J; junction bases unmatched: 7. CDR3 amino acids: CASSLTSGRPAGELFF. CDR3 coding DNA: TGCGCCAGCAGCTTGACTAGCGGGCGTCCTGCCGGGGAGCTGTTTTTT. Variable domain in full (rest from reference TRBV5-1 and TRBJ2-2): KAGVTQTPRYLIKTRGQQVTLSCSPISGHRSVSWYQQTPGQGLQFLFEYFSETQRNKGNFPGRFSGRQFSNSRSEMNVSTLELGDSALYLCASSLTSGRPAGELFFGEGSRLTVL.

This clone has a handful of counts. The chain employs TRBV19 and TRBJ2-7, with 9 bases fitting TRBD1. The CDR3 totals 13 residues. Trimming removed 5 bases from V and 7 bases from J; junction bases left unmatched: 6. From germline, CDR1 is LNHDA and CDR2 SQIVND (reference sequence). The CDR3 nucleotides read TGTGCCAGTAGTGCACAGGGGGCAGGTGAGCAGTACTTC. Its translation is CASSAQGAGEQYF.

This rearrangement joins TRBV10-3 to TRBJ2-1; a weak D match, TRBD1 (6 bases). The CDR3 consists of 14 residues. Germline V CDR1 and CDR2: ENHRY, SYGVKD. Trimming left V 2 bases short and J 7 bases short, with 12 bases between. Here the CDR3 DNA reads TGTGCCATCAGTGAGCCGCTTACAGGGAATGAGCAGTTCTTC. Translation gives CAISEPLTGNEQFF.

The chain is built from TRBV4-1 and TRBJ1-2; 10 bases are a match to TRBD1. Germline CDR1 reads MGHRA; CDR2 reads YSYEKL. J lost 7 bases, V lost 1 base, and 3 bases had no gene match. This CDR3 has 14 residues. The CDR3 sequence is CASSQAGQGSGYTF. DNA for the CDR3: TGCGCCAGCAGCCAAGCGGGACAGGGGAGTGGCTACACCTTC.

The chain uses TRBV15 and TRBJ2-7; tentatively, D is TRBD2 (5 bases). CDR1 is LNHNV and CDR2 is YYDKDF in the germline V gene (reference sequence). V was cut by 2 bases and J by 1 base, with 12 bases left in between. This CDR3 is built from 15 residues. The CDR3 region has the DNA TGTGCCACCAGCAGACTAGCTGCGCTTTCCTACGAGCAGTACTTC. Amino acid sequence: CATSRLAALSYEQYF.

This chain connects TRBV12-5 to TRBJ2-1, with TRBD2 matching 8 bases. J was trimmed by 6 bases and V by 7 bases; bases with no gene match: 17. CDR1 LGHNT and CDR2 FRNRAP come from the germline V gene. CDR3 length: 17 residues. The CDR3 DNA is TGTGCTAGTGAACCCGGGCTGGCTAGCGGGCCGGTCAATGAGCAGTTCTTC. It specifies CASEPGLASGPVNEQFF.

The chain recombines TRBV5-5 with TRBJ1-1; no firm D call. Germline-derived CDR1 and CDR2 are SGHKS and YYEKEE (reference sequence). This CDR3 contains 15 residues. V was shortened by 1 base and J by 1 base, with 11 bases between the two germline ends. CDR3 coding DNA: TGTGCCAGCAGCTTGATTAGCGACAAGAACACTGAAGCTTTCTTT. Its translation: CASSLISDKNTEAFF.

The chain combines TRBV13 with TRBJ2-5; a weak D match, TRBD2 (5 bases). Germline CDR1 and CDR2: PRHDT and FYEKMQ (reference sequence). This CDR3 is built from 21 residues. V lost 0 bases and J lost 0, with 26 bases in between. CDR3 in amino acids: CASSLGVTPRVGDQYQETQYF. DNA of the CDR3: TGTGCCAGCAGCTTAGGTGTGACCCCGCGGGTTGGCGATCAGTACCAAGAGACCCAGTACTTC. Drawing the rest from reference TRBV13 and TRBJ2-5, the complete variable domain is AAGVIQSPRHLIKEKRETATLKCYPIPRHDTVYWYQQGPGQDPQFLISFYEKMQSDKGSIPDRFSAQQFSDYHSELNMSSLELGDSALYFCASSLGVTPRVGDQYQETQYFGPGTRLLVL.